This T cell receptor (beta chain) was identified during a study of identifying expanded T cells in peripheral blood. Comments on this clone: The target antigen is unknown. A much larger clone sits a single nucleotide away, making a read error possible.

Healthy donors had no documented immune events, such as infections, while sampled. Study-level findings and limits: Roughly 1.2 clones differed between technical replicates, versus approximately 17 and 20 over time.

The J segment lost 3 bases and the V segment lost 6 bases, leaving 3 bases of the junction unmatched. The CDR3 covers 14 residues. Germline loops: CDR1 MDHEN, CDR2 SYDVKM. Using immunoSEQ multiplex PCR, the repertoire was profiled, and TCRdb retains in-frame clones only, with some absent. The data contain more than 55,000 clones, around 87% of them singletons. The sequenced material came from blood. The source is a person between 18 and 75 years old in good health. The V gene is TRBV28, the J gene TRBJ2-2; 8 nucleotides line up with TRBD1. The chain's CDR3 is CASRETGDTGELFF. CDR3 bases: TGTGCCAGCAGGGAGACAGGGGACACCGGGGAGCTGTTTTTT.